The 2 T cell receptor beta chains below come from one sample, sequenced in a study of sequential checkpoint blockade in melanoma. Generated by immunoSEQ multiplex PCR, the TCRdb table keeps only in-frame clones and is missing some. The sample yields over 9,000 clones, about 68% seen once. The treatment is: randomized to nivolumab then ipilimumab (arm A) or the reverse (arm B). The sample here was CD8+ T cells sorted from blood (inferred from file names), taken from a patient given nivolumab and ipilimumab in sequence. These TCRs come from a human donor with melanoma.

The genes are TRBV30 and TRBJ1-1; maybe TRBD1 (5 bases). There are 14 residues in the CDR3. V lost 5 bases and J lost 5, with 18 bases in between. CDR1 is GTSNPN, CDR2 SVGIG, per germline (reference sequence). This CDR3 reads CAWGGTTVETEAFF. CDR3 nucleotides: TGTGCCTGGGGGGGGACCACGGTAGAGACTGAAGCTTTCTTT. The whole variable domain, filled in from reference TRBV30 and TRBJ1-1, reads SQTIHQWPATLVQPVGSPLSLECTVEGTSNPNLYWYRQAAGRGLQLLFYSVGIGQISSEVPQNLSASRPQDRQFILSSKKLLLSDSGFYLCAWGGTTVETEAFFGQGTRLTVV.

The rearrangement uses TRBV7-8 and TRBJ2-1, with 12 positions matching TRBD2. Germline-derived CDR1 and CDR2 are SGHVS and FQNEAQ. With V trimmed by 5 bases and J by 9 bases, 8 bases remained unmatched. CDR3 size: 15 residues. The CDR3 reads CASSPTTSGRGEQFF. The CDR3 DNA is TGTGCCAGCAGCCCCACGACTAGCGGGAGAGGTGAGCAGTTCTTC.